This T cell receptor beta chain was captured in a study of OX40 agonist ivuxolimab in advanced cancers. V lost 1 base, J lost 2 bases, and 2 bases stayed unmatched. CDR3 length equals 15 residues. Germline CDR1 SNHLY, CDR2 FYNNEI. Method: immunoSEQ multiplex PCR; TCRdb's copy keeps in-frame clones and lacks some. This table has 30,000 to 40,000 clones, about four fifths appearing once. The chain combines TRBV2 with TRBJ2-1, with 7 bases aligning to TRBD2. Source: CD4+ or CD8+ T cells sorted from blood, taken in a trial of the OX40 agonist ivuxolimab. The clonotype originates from an adult with an advanced solid tumor such as melanoma, head and neck, liver or kidney cancer. The CDR3 is CASSEDRGAYNEQFF. The CDR3 nucleotides are TGTGCCAGCAGTGAAGATCGGGGGGCCTACAATGAGCAGTTCTTC.